This T cell receptor (beta chain) was recovered during a study of blood T cell repertoires in COVID-19. Germline V gene sequence: CDR1 SGHAT, CDR2 FQNNGV. CDR3 length: 15 residues. The junction had 7 bases not matched to a gene; V was cut back by 7 bases and J by 3 bases. Method: immunoSEQ multiplex PCR; TCRdb's copy keeps in-frame clones and lacks some. Of some 130,000 clones detected, 87% appear once; the ten largest clones hold over 2%. The chain carries TRBV11-2 and TRBJ2-2; 8 bases line up with TRBD1. The sequence was collected from a man aged 45-65 years with active COVID-19. The sample consisted of peripheral blood. The CDR3 DNA reads as TGTGCCAGCACCCCCTCAGGGGGCTACACCGGGGAGCTGTTTTTT. This codes for CASTPSGGYTGELFF.